This T cell receptor beta chain derives from a study of monozygotic twins with inflammatory bowel disease. Notes on the study in general: IBD patients share fewer clonotypes with other people than healthy twins do, especially with disease activity.

A remark on this clonotype: Its antigen remains unknown.

Researchers generated cDNA in eight separate reactions per sample. TCRdb re-analyzed the 5' RACE reads; it lists each CDR3 protein once, without DNA. The sample includes 150,000 to 200,000 distinct CDR3 sequences. The V gene's germline CDR1 is MDHEN and CDR2 SYDVKM. The CDR3 loop spans 11 amino acids. This receptor was obtained from a human donor with ulcerative colitis or Crohn's disease, or a healthy co-twin of an affected twin (not recorded which). The chain links TRBV28 to TRBJ2-7. The sample comprised blood. This chain's CDR3 is CASSVLYEQYF.